The clone carrying this T cell receptor beta chain turned up a few times. As yet, its antigen is unknown. The data stem from a study of T-cell memory formation after mild COVID-19. Across the study: Largely donor-specific sequence clusters came from a couple of donors.

Constant-segment primers served in 5'RACE that generated TCR alpha and TCR beta cDNA libraries bearing sample barcodes and UMIs. MiXCR was run by TCRdb on the 5' RACE reads, yielding one entry per CDR3 protein. The table lists more than 150,000 distinct CDR3 sequences, approximately 17% of them singletons. General observations from the study: CD4+ contracting clones were found mainly in CM and EM, and CD8+ ones in EMRA. Contracting clones, day 15 to 85, had balanced CD4/CD8, and later expanders favored CD4+.

The trim removed 6 bases at V and 7 bases at J, leaving 10 bases unmatched. CDR3 length: 14 amino acids. CDR1 SGHRS and CDR2 YFSETQ come from the germline V gene. This sequence was found in a man aged 18 to 35 who had mild COVID-19 (a few samples of this study predate the infection). Cell type and time point are not known. Sequenced sample: PBMCs or a T cell subset sorted from them (not recorded which). The rearrangement uses TRBV5-1 and TRBJ2-3; 8 bases are a match to TRBD2. Here the CDR3 reads CASTGSGMRYTQYF. The CDR3 coding sequence is TGCGCCAGCACCGGTAGCGGGATGAGATATACGCAGTATTTT.